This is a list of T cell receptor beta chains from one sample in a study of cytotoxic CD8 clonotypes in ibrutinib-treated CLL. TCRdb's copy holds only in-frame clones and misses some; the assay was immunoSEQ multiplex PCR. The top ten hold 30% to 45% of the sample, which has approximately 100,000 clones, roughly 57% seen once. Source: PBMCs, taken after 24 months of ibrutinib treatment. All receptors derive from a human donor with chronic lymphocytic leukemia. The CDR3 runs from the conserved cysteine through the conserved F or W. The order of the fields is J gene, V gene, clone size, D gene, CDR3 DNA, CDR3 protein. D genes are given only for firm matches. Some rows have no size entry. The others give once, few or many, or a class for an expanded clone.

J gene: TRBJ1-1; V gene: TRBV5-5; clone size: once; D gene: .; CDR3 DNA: TGTGCCAGCAGCTTGGACGAGGGTACCACTGAAGCTTTCTTT; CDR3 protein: CASSLDEGTTEAFF
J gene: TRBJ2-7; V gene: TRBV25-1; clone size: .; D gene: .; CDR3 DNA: TGTGCCAGCAGCCACGCTAGGTGGGGTTACGAGCAGTACTTC; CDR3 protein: CASSHARWGYEQYF
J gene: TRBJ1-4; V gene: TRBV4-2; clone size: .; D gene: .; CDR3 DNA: TGTGCCAGCAGCCGCATCTTTGGCACGAATGAAAAACTGTTTTTT; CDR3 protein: CASSRIFGTNEKLFF
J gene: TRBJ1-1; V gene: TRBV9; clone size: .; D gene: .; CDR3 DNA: TGTGCCAGCAGCGACCGACAACGGGCGGCTGCTGAAGCTTTCTTT; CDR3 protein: CASSDRQRAAAEAFF
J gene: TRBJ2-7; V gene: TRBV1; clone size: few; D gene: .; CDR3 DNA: TGCACCATCCGGCCCTCGACAGTCCTCTACGAGCAGTACTTC; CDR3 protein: CTIRPSTVLYEQYF
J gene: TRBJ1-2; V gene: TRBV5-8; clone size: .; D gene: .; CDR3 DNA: TGTGCCAGCAGCTTCCAGCATAACTATGGCTACACCTTC; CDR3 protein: CASSFQHNYGYTF
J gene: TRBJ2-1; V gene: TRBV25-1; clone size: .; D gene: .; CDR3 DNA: TGTGCCAGCAGTGAAGCAACAGGGCACGATGAGCAGTTCTTC; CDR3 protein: CASSEATGHDEQFF
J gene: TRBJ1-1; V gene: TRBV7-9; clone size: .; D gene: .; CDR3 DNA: TGTGCCAGCAGCCCGGCCCCGTTCACTGAAGCTTTCTTT; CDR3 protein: CASSPAPFTEAFF
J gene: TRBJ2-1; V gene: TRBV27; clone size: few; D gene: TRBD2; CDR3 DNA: TGTGCCAGCACAGCGGGGGGACCGGAATACAATGAGCAGTTCTTC; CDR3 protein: CASTAGGPEYNEQFF
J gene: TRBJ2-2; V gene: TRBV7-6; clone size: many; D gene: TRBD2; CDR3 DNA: TGTGCCAGCAGCTTCCCTGGGGGGGCCGGGGAGCTGTTTTTT; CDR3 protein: CASSFPGGAGELFF